The 5 T cell receptor beta chains presented below share a single source sample, sequenced in a study of blood T cell repertoires in COVID-19. Libraries were prepared by immunoSEQ multiplex PCR; TCRdb keeps only in-frame clonotypes and omits some of them. The repertoire has approximately 150,000 clones, around nine tenths of them found once; the top ten carry under 9%. Sequenced: peripheral blood. These receptors originate from a woman aged 45-59 years with active or convalescent COVID-19.

The rearrangement uses TRBV7-2 and TRBJ1-2; unclear D gene. Germline V CDR1 and CDR2: SGHTA, FQGNSA. Trimming took off 5 bases at V and 0 bases at J, with 10 bases between the two ends. This CDR3 spans 14 amino acids. The CDR3 DNA reads TGTGCCAGCAGCCCCGCCACAGCTAACTATGGCTACACCTTC. Protein: CASSPATANYGYTF.

The chain has TRBV6-6 and TRBJ1-1; weak D call: TRBD1 (5 bases). V was shortened by 6 bases and J by 8 bases, with 10 bases between the two germline ends. This CDR3 has 11 residues. Germline assignment: CDR1 MNHNY and CDR2 SVGAGI (reference sequence). The CDR3 bases are TGTGCCAGCAGATTCGGGGGGGAAGCTTTCTTT. Translated: CASRFGGEAFF.

The rearrangement links TRBV6-2 or TRBV6-3 to TRBJ1-5; D is ambiguous. Trimming shortened V by 4 bases and J by 7 bases, and 14 bases separated the two germline ends. This CDR3 has 14 amino acids. Per germline, CDR1 MNHEY and CDR2 SVGEGT. CDR3 region: CASSFPGYGQPQHF. The CDR3 nucleotides read TGTGCCAGCAGTTTCCCGGGATACGGGCAGCCCCAGCATTTT.

This clone is a singleton in its sample. The identical CDR3 is also encoded by other nucleotide sequences in the sample. This chain uses TRBV27 with TRBJ2-7; weak D call: TRBD1 (5 bases). Trimming pared 0 bases from V and 0 bases from J, leaving 9 bases between. The germline gives CDR1 MNHEY, CDR2 SMNVEV (reference sequence). The CDR3 is 15 amino acids. The CDR3 DNA reads as TGTGCCAGCAGTTTATCCAGTCAGGGCTCCTACGAGCAGTACTTC. Its protein is CASSLSSQGSYEQYF.

This clone was seen only once. The chain links TRBV6-2 or TRBV6-3 to TRBJ1-4; D gene uncertain. Germline CDR1 is MNHEY and CDR2 is SVGEGT. Trimming pared 3 bases from V and 8 bases from J, leaving 10 bases between. The CDR3 is 13 amino acids. The CDR3 reads CASSYTGYEKLFF. The CDR3 nucleotides are TGTGCCAGCAGTTATACGGGTTACGAAAAACTGTTTTTT.